A single sample gave rise to the 5 T cell receptor beta chains below, sequenced in a study of T cells in Graves' hyperthyroidism and ophthalmopathy. RNA transcripts were the template for amplifying TCR beta CDR3 regions. Initially, a first-round RT-PCR of the TCR CDR3 employed the HTBI primer set. Each CDR3 protein is one row after TCRdb ran MiXCR on the multiplex PCR reads. The sample consists of more than 75,000 distinct CDR3 sequences, about 51% of them appearing once. Sequencing input: blood. These receptors were collected from a woman in her forties with Graves' hyperthyroidism.

This clonotype was recorded many times. The chain employs TRBV20-1 and TRBJ1-1, with D tentatively TRBD1 (5 bases). Trimming left V 5 bases short and J 0 bases short, with 19 bases between. CDR1 and CDR2 from the germline V gene are DFQATT and SNEGSKA (reference sequence). The CDR3 has 16 amino acids. CDR3 sequence reads: CSAPPDRDRMNTEAFF. CDR3 DNA sequence: TGCAGTGCTCCGCCCGACAGAGATCGGATGAACACTGAAGCTTTCTTT.

The table lists this clonotype with a few counts. V usage is TRBV20-1 and J usage is TRBJ1-2, with 7 bases fitting TRBD1. The V and J ends lost 7 bases and 7 bases, in that order; junction bases with no gene match: 6. Looked up from germline, CDR1 is DFQATT and CDR2 is SNEGSKA (reference sequence). This CDR3 region has 11 residues. CDR3 residues: CSVAQGSGYTF. CDR3 nucleotides: TGCAGTGTCGCACAGGGGAGTGGCTACACCTTC.

The chain recombines TRBV19 with TRBJ1-5; a weak D match, TRBD1 (6 bases). CDR1 is LNHDA, CDR2 SQIVND, per germline (reference sequence). The CDR3 sequence is 15 residues long. Trimming shortened V by 3 bases and J by 7 bases, and 16 bases separated the two germline ends. The CDR3 region has the DNA TGTGCCAGTAGTATTGGGGCAGGGGAGGACCAGCCCCAGCATTTT. Its protein product is CASSIGAGEDQPQHF.

In DNA form, the CDR3 reads TGCAGCGCCGGGACAGGGCGGTCCGGGGAGCTGTTTTTT. This sequence encodes CSAGTGRSGELFF. The J gene is TRBJ2-2, the V gene TRBV29-1, with TRBD1 matching over 9 bases. J lost 6 bases, V lost 7 bases, and 6 bases had no gene match. This CDR3 is built from 13 residues. Germline CDR1 SQVTM, CDR2 ANQGSEA.

The chain links TRBV5-1 to TRBJ2-7, with 9 nucleotides matching TRBD1. Germline assignment: CDR1 SGHRS and CDR2 YFSETQ. The CDR3 loop spans 14 amino acids. The J segment lost 5 bases and the V segment lost 4 bases, leaving 7 bases of the junction unmatched. CDR3 loop: CASSVGQGEDEQYF. DNA for the CDR3: TGCGCCAGCAGCGTGGGACAGGGAGAAGACGAGCAGTACTTC.